This T cell receptor (beta chain) was profiled in a study of blood T cell repertoires in COVID-19 (dated by TCRdb to between 2020 and 2021). In the study overall: Collaborator samples came from the United States, Italy and Spain and covered acute and convalescent phases of COVID-19. The material from the prospective study consisted of cDNA or gDNA derived from T cells, B-cell-depleted T cells, or PBMCs. Subjects who had been exposed to COVID-19, were actively infected with it, or had recovered from it provided the deeply sampled blood TCRbeta repertoires that made up the dataset. The repertoires were released in a freely available public database meant as a resource for research on the immune response to SARS-CoV-2. The samples were drawn from two sources: the first 160 participants of the ongoing ImmuneRACE study, and 1,000 to 1,500 subjects contributed by 6 global collaborators. Sample metadata almost always included a de-identified subject ID, COVID-19 status, age in years and sex. Where available, HLA class I and class II types were obtained from metadata supplied by the sample provider rather than from assay-based typing. The investigation overall reported the following: How much clinical and demographic metadata was included differed by source and by participant, and the metadata was provided uncurated.

Remarks on this clone: The antigen this receptor binds is unknown. Nothing much larger sits one base from this clone, and base qualities are not available.

V is cut by 11 bases and J by 2 bases, and the space between the germline ends is 10 bases. As encoded in the germline V gene, CDR1 is ENHRY while CDR2 is SYGVKD. The CDR3 spans 12 residues, from the cysteine through the phenylalanine. Only the CDR3 part of the read is kept: 36 bases, read in frame from the first base. Whole blood was collected in K2EDTA tubes by collaborating institutions according to the institutions' own protocols. Collaborator samples were shipped for TCRbeta analysis as frozen whole blood, isolated PBMCs, or DNA extracted from either sample type. TCRbeta CDR3 regions were amplified from genomic DNA by means of the immunoSEQ Assay, a bias-controlled multiplex PCR. In the original analysis: The number of nucleated cells in each sample was estimated by amplification of reference gene primers within the assay. To quantify the absolute abundance of each unique TCRbeta CDR3 rearrangement, sequence reads were collapsed and filtered. Productive Simpson clonality was computed per sample as the square root of Simpson's diversity index over productive rearrangements. TCRdb re-hosts the immuneACCESS table, in-frame sequences only. Its copies lack some clones; in the studies checked, an unresolved V gene accounts for under half of them, and the cause for the rest is not known. V and J calls and clone size are copied from that table; D and trimming were computed from the DNA. Across this sample there are 110,000 to 150,000 clones, with over 75% seen only once. The top ten clones comprise about 1.7% of the sample.

This chain joins TRBV10-3 to TRBJ1-5; TRBD1 is a weak D gene call, 5 bases matching. The sequence came from a woman between 45 and 60 years old with acute or convalescent COVID-19. Sequencing input: peripheral blood. The CDR3 region: CASGGGNQPQHF. The bases are TGTGCCTCGGGGGGTGGCAATCAGCCCCAGCATTTT.